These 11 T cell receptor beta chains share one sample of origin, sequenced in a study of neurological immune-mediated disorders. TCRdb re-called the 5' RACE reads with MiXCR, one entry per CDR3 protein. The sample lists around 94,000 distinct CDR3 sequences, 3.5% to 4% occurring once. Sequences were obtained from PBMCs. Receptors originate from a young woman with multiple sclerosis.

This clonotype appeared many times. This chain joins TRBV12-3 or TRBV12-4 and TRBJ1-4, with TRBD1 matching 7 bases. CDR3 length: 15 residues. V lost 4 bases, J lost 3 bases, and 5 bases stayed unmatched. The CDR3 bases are TGTGCCAGCAGTTCAGGGACAGAGGCTAATGAAAAACTGTTTTTT. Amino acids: CASSSGTEANEKLFF.

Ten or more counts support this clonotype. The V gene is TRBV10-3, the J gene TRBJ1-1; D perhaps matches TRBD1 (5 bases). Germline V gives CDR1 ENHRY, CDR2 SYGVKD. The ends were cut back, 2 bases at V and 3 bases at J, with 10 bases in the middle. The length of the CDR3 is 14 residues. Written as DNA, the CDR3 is TGTGCCATCAGTGAGCTGGGGGAGCACACTGAAGCTTTCTTT. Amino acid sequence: CAISELGEHTEAFF.

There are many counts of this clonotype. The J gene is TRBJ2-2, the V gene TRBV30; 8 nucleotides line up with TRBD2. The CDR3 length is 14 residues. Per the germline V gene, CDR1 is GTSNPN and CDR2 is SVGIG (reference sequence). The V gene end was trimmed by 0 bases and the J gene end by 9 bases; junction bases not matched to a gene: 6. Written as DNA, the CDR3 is TGTGCCTGGAGTGTACGGGGGGGAAACCGGGAGCTGTTTTTT. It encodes CAWSVRGGNRELFF.

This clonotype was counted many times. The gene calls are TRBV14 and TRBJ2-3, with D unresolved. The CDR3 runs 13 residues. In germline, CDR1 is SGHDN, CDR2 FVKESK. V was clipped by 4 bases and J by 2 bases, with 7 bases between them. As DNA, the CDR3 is TGTGCCAGCAGCCCTCAAACCACAGATACGCAGTATTTT. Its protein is CASSPQTTDTQYF. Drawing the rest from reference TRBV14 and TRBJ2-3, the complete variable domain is EAGVTQFPSHSVIEKGQTVTLRCDPISGHDNLYWYRRVMGKEIKFLLHFVKESKQDESGMPNNRFLAERTGGTYSTLKVQPAELEDSGVYFCASSPQTTDTQYFGPGTRLTVL.

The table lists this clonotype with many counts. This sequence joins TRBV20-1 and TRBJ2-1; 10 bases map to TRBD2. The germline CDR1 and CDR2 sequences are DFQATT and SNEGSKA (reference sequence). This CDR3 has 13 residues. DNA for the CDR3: TGCAGCAGCCCTGCTAGCGGGAGCAATGAGCAGTTCTTC. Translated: CSSPASGSNEQFF.

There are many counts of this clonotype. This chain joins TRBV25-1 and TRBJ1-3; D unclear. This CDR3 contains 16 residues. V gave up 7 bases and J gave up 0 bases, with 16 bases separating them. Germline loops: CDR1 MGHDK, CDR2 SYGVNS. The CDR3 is CASTPPRTSSGNTIYF. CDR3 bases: TGTGCCAGCACCCCACCCCGGACGAGCTCTGGAAACACCATATATTTT.

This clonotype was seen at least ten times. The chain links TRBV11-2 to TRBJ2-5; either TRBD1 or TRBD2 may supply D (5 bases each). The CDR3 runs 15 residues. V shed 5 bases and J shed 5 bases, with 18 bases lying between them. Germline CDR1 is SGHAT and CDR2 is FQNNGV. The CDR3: CASSAVWGSPETQYF. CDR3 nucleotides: TGTGCCAGCAGCGCCGTATGGGGGAGCCCCGAGACCCAGTACTTC.

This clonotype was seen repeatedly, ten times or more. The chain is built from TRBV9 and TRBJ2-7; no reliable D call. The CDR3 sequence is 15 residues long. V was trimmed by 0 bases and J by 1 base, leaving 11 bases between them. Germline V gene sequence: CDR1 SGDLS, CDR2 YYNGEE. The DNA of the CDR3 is TGTGCCAGCAGCGTAGGGGTCGCGGCGTCCTACGAGCAGTACTTC. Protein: CASSVGVAASYEQYF.

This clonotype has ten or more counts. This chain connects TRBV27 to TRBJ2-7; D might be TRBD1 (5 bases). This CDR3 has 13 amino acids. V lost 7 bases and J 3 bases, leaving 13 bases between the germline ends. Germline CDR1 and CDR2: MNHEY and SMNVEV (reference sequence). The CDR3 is CASIGRAYYEQYF. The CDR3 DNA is TGTGCCAGCATTGGCAGGGCTTACTACGAGCAGTACTTC.

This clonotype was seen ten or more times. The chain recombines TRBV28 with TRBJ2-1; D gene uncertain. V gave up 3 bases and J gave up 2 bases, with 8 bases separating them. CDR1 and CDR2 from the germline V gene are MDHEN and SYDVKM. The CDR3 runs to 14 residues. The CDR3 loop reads CASSLSPTYNEQFF. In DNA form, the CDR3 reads TGTGCCAGCAGTTTGTCCCCCACCTACAATGAGCAGTTCTTC.

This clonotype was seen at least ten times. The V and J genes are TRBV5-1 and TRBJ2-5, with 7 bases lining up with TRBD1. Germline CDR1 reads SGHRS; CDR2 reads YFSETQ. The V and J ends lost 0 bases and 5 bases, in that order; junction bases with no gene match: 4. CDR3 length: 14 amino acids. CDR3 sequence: CASSLDGTAETQYF. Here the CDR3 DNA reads TGCGCCAGCAGCTTGGATGGGACAGCCGAGACCCAGTACTTC. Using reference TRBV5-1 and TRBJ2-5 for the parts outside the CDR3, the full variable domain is KAGVTQTPRYLIKTRGQQVTLSCSPISGHRSVSWYQQTPGQGLQFLFEYFSETQRNKGNFPGRFSGRQFSNSRSEMNVSTLELGDSALYLCASSLDGTAETQYFGPGTRLLVL.